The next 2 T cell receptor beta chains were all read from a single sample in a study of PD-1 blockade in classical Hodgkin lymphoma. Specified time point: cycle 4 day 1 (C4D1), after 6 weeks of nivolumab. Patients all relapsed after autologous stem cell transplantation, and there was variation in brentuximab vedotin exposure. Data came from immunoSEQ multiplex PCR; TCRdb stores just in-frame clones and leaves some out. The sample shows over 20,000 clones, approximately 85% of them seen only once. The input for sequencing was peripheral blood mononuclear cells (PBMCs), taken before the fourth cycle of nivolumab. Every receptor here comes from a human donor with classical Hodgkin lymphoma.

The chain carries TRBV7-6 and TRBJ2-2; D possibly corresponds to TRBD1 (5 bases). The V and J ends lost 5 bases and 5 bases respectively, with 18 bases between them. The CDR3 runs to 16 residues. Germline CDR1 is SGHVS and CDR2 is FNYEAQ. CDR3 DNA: TGTGCCAGCAGCCCGAGGTGGGGCCTCAGGACCGGGGAGCTGTTTTTT. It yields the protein CASSPRWGLRTGELFF.

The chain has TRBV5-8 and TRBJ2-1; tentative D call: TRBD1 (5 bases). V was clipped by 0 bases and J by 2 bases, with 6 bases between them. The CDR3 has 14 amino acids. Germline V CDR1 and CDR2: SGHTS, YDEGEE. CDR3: CASSLGRAYNEQFF. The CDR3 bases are TGTGCCAGCAGCTTGGGCAGGGCCTACAATGAGCAGTTCTTC.